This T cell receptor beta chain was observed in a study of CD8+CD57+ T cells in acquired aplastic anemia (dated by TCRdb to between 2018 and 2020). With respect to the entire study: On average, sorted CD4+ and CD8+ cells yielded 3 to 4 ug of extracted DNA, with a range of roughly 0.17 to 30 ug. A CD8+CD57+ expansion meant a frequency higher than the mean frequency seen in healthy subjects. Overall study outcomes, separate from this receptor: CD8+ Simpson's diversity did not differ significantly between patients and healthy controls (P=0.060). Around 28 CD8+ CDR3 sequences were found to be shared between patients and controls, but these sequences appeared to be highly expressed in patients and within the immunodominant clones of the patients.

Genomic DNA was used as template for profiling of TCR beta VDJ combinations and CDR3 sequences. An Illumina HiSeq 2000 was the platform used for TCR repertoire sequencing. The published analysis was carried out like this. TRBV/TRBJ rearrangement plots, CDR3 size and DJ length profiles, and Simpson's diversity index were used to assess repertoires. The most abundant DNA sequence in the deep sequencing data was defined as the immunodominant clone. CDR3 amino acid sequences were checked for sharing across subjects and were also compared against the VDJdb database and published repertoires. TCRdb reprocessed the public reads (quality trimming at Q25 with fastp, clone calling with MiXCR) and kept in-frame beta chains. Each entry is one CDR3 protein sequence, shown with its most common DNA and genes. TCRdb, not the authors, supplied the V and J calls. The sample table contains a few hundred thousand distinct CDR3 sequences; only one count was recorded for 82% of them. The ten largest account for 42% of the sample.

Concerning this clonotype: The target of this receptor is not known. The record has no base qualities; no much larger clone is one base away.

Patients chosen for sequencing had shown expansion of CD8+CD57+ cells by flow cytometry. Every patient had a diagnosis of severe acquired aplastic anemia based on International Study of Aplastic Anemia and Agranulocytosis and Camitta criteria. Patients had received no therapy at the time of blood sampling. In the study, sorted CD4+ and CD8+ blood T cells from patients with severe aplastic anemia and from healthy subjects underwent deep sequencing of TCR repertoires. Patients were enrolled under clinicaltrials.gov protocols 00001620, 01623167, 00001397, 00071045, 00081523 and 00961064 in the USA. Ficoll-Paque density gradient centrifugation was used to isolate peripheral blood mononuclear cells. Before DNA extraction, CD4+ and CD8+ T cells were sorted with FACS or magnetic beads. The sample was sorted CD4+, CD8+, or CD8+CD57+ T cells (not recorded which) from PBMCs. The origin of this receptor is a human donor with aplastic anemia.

The CDR3 sequence is CRDTTFYSNQPQHF. The sequence in DNA is TGCAGGGATACGACTTTTTATAGCAATCAGCCCCAGCATTTT. The sequence is built from TRBV20-1 and TRBJ1-5; the D gene cannot be resolved reliably. Counted from cysteine to phenylalanine, this CDR3 has 14 amino acids. The sequence is cut down to CDR3 DNA, 42 bases in frame from base 1. The CDR1 and CDR2 encoded by the germline V gene (reference sequence) are DFQATT and SNEGSKA.